This T cell receptor (beta chain) was recovered during a study of cytomegalovirus exposure and HLA in healthy donors. This clone has more than one count but fewer than ten. The PCR contained 60 Vbeta and 13 Jbeta primers. Produced via immunoSEQ multiplex PCR; TCRdb's table is partial and in-frame only. The sample yields 90,000 to 100,000 clones, approximately 76% seen once. CDR1 and CDR2 from the germline V gene are SGHTA and FQGTGA. This CDR3 contains 14 residues. Losses at the gene ends were 5 bases for V and 5 bases for J; bases not matched to a gene: 8. The receptor was derived from a woman aged 55-70 years in good health and CMV-seropositive. Source material: PBMCs. The V and J genes are TRBV7-3 and TRBJ2-5; 7 nucleotides agree with TRBD2. CDR3 bases: TGTGCCAGCAGCCAAGGGAGGGCGGGGGAGACCCAGTACTTC. This codes for CASSQGRAGETQYF.